The present T cell receptor (beta chain) was sequenced within a study of graft-versus-host responses after intestinal transplantation. Study summary: Each patient got anti-thymocyte globulin induction, then tacrolimus and steroids for about 3 years.

Study-wide findings and caveats: Among recipient marrow samples, GvH clones were found; some appeared first in ileum or blood.

The data were produced by immunoSEQ multiplex PCR, yet TCRdb's version contains in-frame clones alone and is incomplete. The repertoire consists of some 140,000 clones, with roughly 91% occurring once and the leading ten covering about 0.18%. Details on this clone: Its antigen remains unidentified.

The V gene end was trimmed by 4 bases and the J gene end by 11 bases; junction bases not matched to a gene: 13. CDR3 length: 15 residues. Germline values: CDR1 SNHLY, CDR2 FYNNEI. Sequenced here: unstimulated CD4+ T cells sorted from spleen or lymph node cells, sampled before intestinal transplant. This sequence was found in a human donor who received an intestinal transplant. The chain is built from TRBV2 and TRBJ2-5; 10 bases map to TRBD2. The DNA for the CDR3 is TGTGCCAGCAGTGGAGGAAGCGGGAGGGCTGGGGAGCAGTACTTC. Its translation is CASSGGSGRAGEQYF.